These 25 T cell receptor beta chains were sequenced from one sample in a study of OX40 agonist ivuxolimab in advanced cancers. Clones were sequenced by immunoSEQ multiplex PCR, and TCRdb holds only the in-frame ones, with some missing. This sample has fewer than 130,000 clones; 89% occur once, and the top ten carry 0.27%. The source was CD4+ or CD8+ T cells sorted from blood, collected in a trial of the OX40 agonist ivuxolimab. The receptors stem from an adult with an advanced solid tumor such as melanoma, head and neck, liver or kidney cancer.

The V call is TRBV6-6, the J call TRBJ1-1; D is uncertain. V lost 6 bases and J 7 bases, leaving 9 bases between the germline ends. The CDR3 has 11 amino acids. Germline values: CDR1 MNHNY, CDR2 SVGAGI (reference sequence). The CDR3 region has the DNA TGTGCCAGCAGCAGGAGTGATGAAGCTTTCTTT. Residues: CASSRSDEAFF.

The genes are TRBV7-9 and TRBJ2-6; 12 bases fit TRBD2. V lost 4 bases to trimming and J lost 4 bases; unmatched junction nucleotides: 5. CDR1 is SEHNR and CDR2 is FQNEAQ in the germline V gene (reference sequence). This CDR3 contains 17 residues. The CDR3 DNA reads TGTGCCAGCAGCTCTAGCGGGAGGGCCGCCGGGGCCAACGTCCTGACTTTC. It specifies CASSSSGRAAGANVLTF.

As to this clone: The junction differs from germline at one of its ends, possibly a read error. The V call is TRBV7-3, the J call TRBJ2-7, with D uncertain. CDR1 and CDR2 from the germline V gene are SGHTA and FQGTGA. This CDR3 contains 12 residues. The CDR3 DNA is TGTGCCAGCAGCCCTACCTCCTACGAGCAATACTTC. Encoded protein: CASSPTSYEQYF. Using reference TRBV7-3 and TRBJ2-7 for the parts outside the CDR3, the full variable domain is GAGVSQTPSNKVTEKGKYVELRCDPISGHTALYWYRQSLGQGPEFLIYFQGTGAADDSGLPNDRFFAVRPEGSVSTLKIQRTERGDSAVYLCASSPTSYEQYFGPGTRLTVT.

V and J are TRBV28 and TRBJ1-2; 7 bases fit TRBD1. The CDR3 loop spans 15 amino acids. The germline CDR1 and CDR2 sequences are MDHEN and SYDVKM. Trimming removed 6 bases from V and 4 bases from J; junction bases left unmatched: 11. The CDR3 bases are TGTGCCAGCAGCTACCGACAGGGTTCGTTCTATGGCTACACCTTC. This translates into CASSYRQGSFYGYTF.

The chain couples TRBV2 to TRBJ1-2; D is undetermined. Trimming shortened V by 7 bases and J by 5 bases, and 8 bases separated the two germline ends. This CDR3 is built from 11 residues. Germline V CDR1 and CDR2: SNHLY, FYNNEI. The chain's CDR3 is CASKYAYGYTF. The CDR3 DNA reads as TGTGCCAGCAAGTACGCATATGGCTACACCTTC.

This chain connects TRBV4-3 to TRBJ2-2, with 8 bases aligning to TRBD2. Trimming took 3 bases from V and 0 from J; bases not matched to a gene: 3. Germline V lookup: CDR1 LGHNA, CDR2 YSLEER. This CDR3 is 16 amino acids long. The CDR3 nucleotides read TGCGCCAGCAGCCACCTAGCGGGCGCGAACACCGGGGAGCTGTTTTTT. Its protein product is CASSHLAGANTGELFF.

The chain is built from TRBV4-1 and TRBJ1-4; D is possibly TRBD1 (5 bases). The CDR3 totals 15 residues. The germline V gene has CDR1 MGHRA and CDR2 YSYEKL. With 4 bases removed from V and 8 bases from J, the gap between germline ends came to 17 bases. The CDR3 reads CASSRPGPLGEKLFF. The CDR3 DNA reads TGCGCCAGCAGCCGCCCAGGGCCCCTGGGCGAAAAACTGTTTTTT.

The chain has TRBV11-3 and TRBJ2-2; a weak D match, TRBD2 (6 bases). The V gene lost 0 bases and the J gene lost 1 base, with 9 bases spanning the gap. The CDR3 spans 16 residues. CDR1 and CDR2 (germline): SGHNT, YENEEA. The CDR3 here is CASSLEGGVNTGELFF. CDR3 DNA: TGTGCCAGCAGCTTAGAAGGCGGGGTGAACACCGGGGAGCTGTTTTTT.

The J gene is TRBJ2-3, the V gene TRBV9, with 7 positions matching TRBD1. This CDR3 spans 16 amino acids. With 4 bases clipped from V and 1 base from J, the junction kept 9 bases outside the gene matches. From germline, CDR1 is SGDLS and CDR2 YYNGEE. The CDR3 DNA sequence: TGTGCCAGCAGCCCCTTCGGGGACAGCGGCACAGATACGCAGTATTTT. Encoded protein: CASSPFGDSGTDTQYF.

The rearrangement links TRBV30 to TRBJ1-5; D gene unclear. Germline V CDR1 and CDR2: GTSNPN, SVGIG (reference sequence). This CDR3 region has 13 residues. Trimming pared 2 bases from V and 11 bases from J, leaving 16 bases between. As DNA, the CDR3 is TGTGCCTGGAGTCCCCCTGGGTATAATGCCCAGCATTTT. Amino acids: CAWSPPGYNAQHF.

V is TRBV6-6 and J is TRBJ1-3, with no clear D. Trimming cost V 5 bases and J 0 bases, with 8 bases left between them. The CDR3 runs 14 residues. Germline CDR1 MNHNY, CDR2 SVGAGI (reference sequence). The CDR3 spells CASSTAGSGNTIYF. Here the CDR3 DNA reads TGTGCCAGCAGTACAGCCGGCTCTGGAAACACCATATATTTT.

This rearrangement joins TRBV9 to TRBJ2-1, with 13 nucleotides matching TRBD2. J lost 9 bases, V lost 4 bases, and 10 bases had no gene match. This CDR3 region has 16 residues. Germline V gives CDR1 SGDLS, CDR2 YYNGEE. CDR3 sequence (DNA): TGTGCCAGCAGCTTATCCGGGACTAGCGGGACCTCTGAGCAGTTCTTC. As protein: CASSLSGTSGTSEQFF.

The rearrangement links TRBV18 to TRBJ1-5; D remains unclear. The CDR3 has 13 residues. The germline V gene has CDR1 KGHSH and CDR2 LQKENI. Trimming removed 3 bases from V and 7 bases from J, with 10 bases in between. CDR3 DNA sequence: TGTGCCAGCTCACCTCAGGTGGAGCAGCCCCAGCATTTT. This encodes CASSPQVEQPQHF.

This sequence joins TRBV28 and TRBJ2-2; D is perhaps TRBD2 (6 bases). This CDR3 region has 16 residues. The germline V gene encodes CDR1 MDHEN and CDR2 SYDVKM. V gave up 6 bases and J gave up 0 bases, with 14 bases separating them. CDR3 sequence (DNA): TGTGCCAGCAGAGCTCGGCGACTAGCGAACACCGGGGAGCTGTTTTTT. It is translated as CASRARRLANTGELFF.

The rearrangement joins TRBV19 to TRBJ1-5; 7 positions agree with TRBD1. CDR1 is LNHDA, CDR2 SQIVND, per germline (reference sequence). The V and J ends lost 3 bases and 6 bases, in that order; junction bases with no gene match: 5. The CDR3 extends over 14 amino acids. CDR3 in DNA: TGTGCCAGTAGTATTACAGGGGATGGTCAGCCCCAGCATTTT. This encodes CASSITGDGQPQHF.

The chain links TRBV7-3 to TRBJ2-1; TRBD2 aligns across 8 bases. The junction had 8 bases not matched to a gene; V was cut back by 5 bases and J by 2 bases. Germline V lookup: CDR1 SGHTA, CDR2 FQGTGA. The CDR3 totals 16 residues. CDR3 sequence reads: CASSPTGTRAYNEQFF. DNA for the CDR3: TGTGCCAGCAGCCCCACCGGGACTAGAGCCTACAATGAGCAGTTCTTC.

The chain joins TRBV2 to TRBJ2-5, with D maybe TRBD1 (5 bases). The CDR3 sequence is 16 residues long. Deletions cut 8 bases from V and 2 bases from J, with 21 bases between. Germline-derived CDR1 and CDR2 are SNHLY and FYNNEI. The CDR3 here is CASQGARFGQQETQYF. The CDR3 coding sequence is TGTGCCAGCCAAGGGGCAAGATTTGGACAACAAGAGACCCAGTACTTC.

This chain connects TRBV9 to TRBJ1-1; 7 bases fit TRBD1. This CDR3 spans 13 amino acids. Germline V gene lookup returns CDR1 SGDLS and CDR2 YYNGEE. V was clipped by 3 bases and J by 6 bases; unmatched bases: 5. The CDR3 DNA reads TGTGCCAGCAGCGGATACAGGGGCTCTGAAGCTTTCTTT. This sequence encodes CASSGYRGSEAFF. Together with reference TRBV9 and TRBJ1-1, the CDR3 gives the full variable domain: DSGVTQTPKHLITATGQRVTLRCSPRSGDLSVYWYQQSLDQGLQFLIQYYNGEERAKGNILERFSAQQFPDLHSELNLSSLELGDSALYFCASSGYRGSEAFFGQGTRLTVV.

V is TRBV7-2 and J is TRBJ2-2; 14 positions agree with TRBD2. The CDR3 covers 16 residues. Germline V gene lookup returns CDR1 SGHTA and CDR2 FQGNSA. V lost 1 base, J lost 8 bases, and 3 bases stayed unmatched. The CDR3 here is CASSLGLAGGRGELFF. The CDR3 nucleotides read TGTGCCAGCAGCTTAGGACTAGCGGGAGGGCGGGGGGAGCTGTTTTTT.

This clone has a handful of counts. The V call is TRBV10-3, the J call TRBJ2-7, with 10 bases fitting TRBD1. Germline values: CDR1 ENHRY, CDR2 SYGVKD. Trimming at V came to 3 bases and at J to 2 bases, leaving 1 base not matched to a gene. This CDR3 region has 14 residues. Here the CDR3 reads CAISDGTGAYEQYF. The CDR3 coding sequence is TGTGCCATCAGTGACGGGACAGGGGCCTACGAGCAGTACTTC.

The chain uses TRBV7-3 and TRBJ2-3; 11 bases are a match to TRBD2. Trimming cost V 4 bases and J 6 bases; bases outside gene matches: 9. Germline CDR1 is SGHTA and CDR2 is FQGTGA. The CDR3 loop spans 16 amino acids. The CDR3 region is CASSYLSGRASDTQYF. CDR3 sequence (DNA): TGTGCCAGCAGCTACCTTAGCGGGAGGGCCAGCGATACGCAGTATTTT.

This chain joins TRBV30 and TRBJ2-1; D is perhaps TRBD2 (6 bases). Germline CDR1 GTSNPN, CDR2 SVGIG (reference sequence). Trimming removed 0 bases at V and 8 bases at J, with 14 bases between. This CDR3 spans 14 amino acids. CDR3 sequence reads: CAWSVGQGGDEQFF. CDR3 bases: TGTGCCTGGAGTGTTGGGCAGGGCGGGGATGAGCAGTTCTTC.

The chain employs TRBV7-8 and TRBJ1-2, with D unresolved. CDR3 length: 14 residues. V was clipped by 3 bases and J by 3 bases, with 11 bases between them. The V gene's germline CDR1 is SGHVS and CDR2 FQNEAQ. This chain's CDR3 is CASSLAQRDYGYTF. The CDR3 nucleotides read TGTGCCAGCAGCTTGGCACAGAGGGACTATGGCTACACCTTC.

In DNA, the CDR3 is TGTGCCAGTAAAGACACCCTGAACACTGAAGCTTTCTTT. Amino acid sequence: CASKDTLNTEAFF. This chain joins TRBV19 and TRBJ1-1; D ambiguous. Trimming left V 7 bases short and J 0 bases short, with 9 bases between. From germline, CDR1 is LNHDA and CDR2 SQIVND (reference sequence). The CDR3 runs 13 residues.

The genes are TRBV7-3 and TRBJ2-2; D is unresolved. This CDR3 contains 16 residues. CDR1 and CDR2 (germline): SGHTA, FQGTGA. Trimming stripped 4 bases from V and 3 bases from J, with 15 bases between. In nucleotides, the CDR3 is TGTGCCAGCAGCTCGACTTCAGCAGCCCACACCGGGGAGCTGTTTTTT. It encodes CASSSTSAAHTGELFF.